Listed below are T cell receptor beta chains from one sample, sequenced in a study of PD-1 blockade in classical Hodgkin lymphoma. Method: immunoSEQ multiplex PCR; TCRdb's copy keeps in-frame clones and lacks some. Of 28,000 or so clones in the sample, about four fifths were seen once. The material was peripheral blood mononuclear cells (PBMCs), obtained before the fourth cycle of nivolumab. All receptors derive from a human donor with classical Hodgkin lymphoma. Each CDR3 is given with its conserved first and last residue. The D gene is left open where the match is weak. Clone sizes are given selectively: once, few, many, or a class where the clone is expanded.

TRBV7-3,NA,TRBD1,TRBJ2-7,TGTGCCAGCAGCGAAGGGACAGGGGGCTTTAGCTCCTACGAGCAGTACTTC,CASSEGTGGFSSYEQYF
TRBV19,NA,NA,TRBJ2-5,TGTGCCAGTAGTATTCAGAGCGGAGACCAGTACTTC,CASSIQSGDQYF
TRBV5-4,NA,NA,TRBJ1-5,TGTGCCAGCAGCTTGTCCGGGAATCAGCCCCAGCATTTT,CASSLSGNQPQHF
TRBV7-8,few,TRBD1,TRBJ1-6,TGTGCCAGCAGCCTTAACACAGGGGTGGGATCACCCCTCCACTTT,CASSLNTGVGSPLHF
TRBV27,NA,TRBD2,TRBJ2-1,TGTGCCAGCAGGAGAGGGACTAGCGGTATCTACAATGAGCAGTTCTTC,CASRRGTSGIYNEQFF
TRBV28,few,NA,TRBJ2-7,TGTGCCAGCAGATTTATCGGGACCAGAGCCGAGCAGTACTTC,CASRFIGTRAEQYF
TRBV7-3,NA,TRBD1,TRBJ1-1,TGTGCCAGCAGCGAAACAGGGGACACTGAAGCTTTCTTT,CASSETGDTEAFF
TRBV7-9,NA,NA,TRBJ2-1,TGTGCCAGCAGCTTACGGGAATTCGACAATGAGCAGTTCTTC,CASSLREFDNEQFF
TRBV29-1,once,NA,TRBJ1-3,TGCAGCGTTGAAGTCTTTTACTCTGGAAACACCATATATTTT,CSVEVFYSGNTIYF
TRBV6-5,once,NA,TRBJ2-1,TGTGCCAGCAGTTCCGACCTTTCGGGGGCGGGTGAGCAGTTCTTC,CASSSDLSGAGEQFF
TRBV5-1,NA,NA,TRBJ2-3,TGCGCCAGCAGCTTGGCGGCACCGGGCACAGATACGCAGTATTTT,CASSLAAPGTDTQYF
TRBV7-7,NA,TRBD1,TRBJ2-2,TGTGCCAGCAGCCCCGGAGGACAGGGGGCCGCGAACACCGGGGAGCTGTTTTTT,CASSPGGQGAANTGELFF
TRBV29-1,NA,NA,TRBJ2-3,TGCAGCGTTGAAGGTCGCCGGGACACAGATACGCAGTATTTT,CSVEGRRDTDTQYF
TRBV4-2,few,TRBD2,TRBJ2-3,TGTGCCAGCAGCCAAGTACAGCGGGAGATTATAACAGATACGCAGTATTTT,CASSQVQREIITDTQYF
TRBV7-9,once,TRBD2,TRBJ2-5,TGTGCCAGCAGCTCCGGGACTAGCGGGATGTCTGAGACCCAGTACTTC,CASSSGTSGMSETQYF
TRBV5-1,NA,TRBD2,TRBJ2-5,TGCGCCAGCAGCTGGAGGGTAGCGGGATCTGTACAAGAGACCCAGTACTTC,CASSWRVAGSVQETQYF
TRBV29-1,few,NA,TRBJ1-2,TGCAGCGTGACAGAAAACTATGGCTACACCTTC,CSVTENYGYTF
TRBV9,NA,NA,TRBJ2-2,TGTGCCAGCAGCGTGAGATACGGCGGGGAGCTGTTTTTT,CASSVRYGGELFF